The rows below give T cell receptor beta chains drawn from one sample of a study of neurological immune-mediated disorders. TCRdb fed the 5' RACE reads into MiXCR, producing one record per CDR3 protein. This sample has about 38,000 distinct CDR3 sequences, with around 10% found just once. The sequenced sample was PBMCs. The origin of the receptors is a man in his sixties with HTLV-1-associated myelopathy (HAM/TSP). CDR3s leave out the opening cysteine and the closing phenylalanine or tryptophan. D genes are given only for firm matches. Some rows have no size entry. The others give once, few or many, or a class for an expanded clone.

v_call	d_call	clone_size	j_call	cdr3_aa
TRBV25-1	NA	many	TRBJ1-1	ASMGPSAEAF
TRBV20-1	NA	many	TRBJ1-1	SARDRGLGQELTEAF
TRBV30	TRBD1	many	TRBJ2-7	AWSAPGTGFGWY
TRBV25-1	NA	many	TRBJ2-3	ASSESWDTQY
TRBV2	TRBD1	many	TRBJ2-5	ATAEGQGPETQY
TRBV5-1	TRBD1	many	TRBJ1-3	ASSRGQPAGNTIY
TRBV9	NA	many	TRBJ1-1	ASSTRGGVGTEAF
TRBV20-1	NA	many	TRBJ2-4	SARVGRGGKNIQY
TRBV11-2	TRBD2	many	TRBJ2-1	ASSSGLAEYNEQF
TRBV20-1	TRBD1	many	TRBJ1-6	SARATGGSYNSPLH
TRBV5-1	NA	many	TRBJ1-4	ASRPGNSNEKLF
TRBV27	NA	many	TRBJ2-7	ASSKRAGSTYEQY
TRBV11-3	NA	many	TRBJ1-4	ANSMRQEKLF
TRBV7-9	TRBD1	many	TRBJ1-4	ASSRTGEFGATNEKLF
TRBV5-1	NA	NA	TRBJ2-3	ASSLATWERRIDTQY